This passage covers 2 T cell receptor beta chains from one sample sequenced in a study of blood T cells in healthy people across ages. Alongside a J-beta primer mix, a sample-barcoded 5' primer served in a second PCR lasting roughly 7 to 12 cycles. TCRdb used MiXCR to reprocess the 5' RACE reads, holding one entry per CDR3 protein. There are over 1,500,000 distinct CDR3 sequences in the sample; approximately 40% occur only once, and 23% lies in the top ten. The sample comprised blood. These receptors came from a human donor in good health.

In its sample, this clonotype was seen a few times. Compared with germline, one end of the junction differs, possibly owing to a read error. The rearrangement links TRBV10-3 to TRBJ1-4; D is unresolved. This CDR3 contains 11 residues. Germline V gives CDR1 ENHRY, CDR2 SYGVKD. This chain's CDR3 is CAIREGEKPFF. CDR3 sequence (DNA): TGTGCCATCAGGGAGGGTGAAAAACCGTTTTTT.

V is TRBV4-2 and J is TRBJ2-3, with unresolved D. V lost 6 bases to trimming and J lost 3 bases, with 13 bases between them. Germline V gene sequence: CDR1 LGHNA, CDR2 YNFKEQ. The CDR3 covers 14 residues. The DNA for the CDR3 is TGTGCCAGCAGACGGTCCCTCGGGACAGATACGCAGTATTTT. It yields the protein CASRRSLGTDTQYF.